This T cell receptor (beta chain) was documented in a study of blood T cell repertoires in COVID-19. On the study more broadly: The samples span acute and convalescent COVID-19 from the United States, Italy and Spain. PBMCs, B-cell-depleted T cells, or T cells provided the cDNA or gDNA that made up the material.

V gave up 5 bases and J gave up 7 bases, with 11 bases separating them. This CDR3 comprises 12 residues. CDR1 is MNHNS, CDR2 SASEGT, per germline. Study processing details: Reference gene primer amplification in the assay estimated nucleated cell counts. Sequencing used immunoSEQ multiplex PCR; TCRdb keeps in-frame clones, though not all of them. The D gene and trimming were derived from the DNA, and the V and J assignments and clone size from that table. This table has about 100,000 clones, less than 85% appearing once. This clonotype originated in a woman aged 40 to 50 with acute or convalescent COVID-19. The sample consisted of peripheral blood. The V gene is TRBV6-1, the J gene TRBJ1-1; no clear D gene. This CDR3 reads CASSFGTREAFF. CDR3 in DNA: TGTGCCAGCAGTTTCGGTACTCGTGAAGCTTTCTTT.